This record concerns one T cell receptor beta chain sequence. Its antigen target is currently unknown. Base qualities are not at hand, and no much larger clone is one base apart. CDR1 and CDR2 are read off the germline V gene as MNHNS and SASEGT. The V and J ends are trimmed by 11 bases and 4 bases, leaving 16 bases between them. The CDR3 covers 13 residues, taking in both the cysteine and the phenylalanine. Only the CDR3 region is kept as DNA, spanning 39 bases read in frame from base 1. The trial excluded patients who had a history of autoimmune disease or were on systemic immunosuppression. In every dose cohort, peripheral blood was drawn for TCR sequencing at baseline, cycle 4 day 1, and cycle 7 day 1. The samples were drawn from a first-in-human, open-label, multicenter phase I dose-escalation trial of ivuxolimab. Adults with locally advanced or metastatic head and neck squamous cell, hepatocellular, melanoma or renal cell carcinoma were enrolled in the trial. Before TCR sequencing, CD4+ and CD8+ T cells were separately sorted from peripheral blood.

The entry originates in a study of OX40 agonist ivuxolimab in advanced cancers. About the investigation overall: Ivuxolimab was an agonistic, fully human IgG2 monoclonal antibody directed against OX40 (CD134), a costimulatory receptor. Intravenous ivuxolimab was administered to patients every 2 weeks at six dose levels: 0.01, 0.1, 0.3, 1.5, 3 and 10 mg/kg. Of the roughly 54 dose-escalation patients, hepatocellular carcinoma was present in around 20, melanoma in approximately 15, renal cell carcinoma in 9 and head and neck cancer in 9. A male proportion of roughly 80% and a mean age of approximately 55 years, ranging from about 20 to 80, were recorded for the dose-escalation cohort. Patients were allowed to have had prior anti-PD-1, anti-PD-L1 or anti-CTLA-4 therapy, and 40% of the dose-escalation patients had previously received checkpoint inhibitors. Partial responses occurred in three dose-escalation patients, of whom one had hepatocellular carcinoma and two had cutaneous melanoma. The point of sequencing TCRbeta in the periphery was to test whether ivuxolimab changed TCR sequence diversity and drove clonal T-cell expansion. The paper reports the monotherapy dose-escalation portion (N of about 52 patients) of the phase I ivuxolimab trial.

General study outcomes and caveats: The antigen specificity of the clonally expanded peripheral T cells was not determined. After ivuxolimab, more expanded clones were found on average in CD8+ T cells than in CD4+ T cells. Low levels of normalized T-cell clonal expansion were also shown by some nonresponding patients. In the 0.1-3.0 mg/kg groups, partial responders were among the patients with the lowest normalized peripheral clonal expansion, particularly in CD8+ T cells. At doses of 0.1 to 3.0 mg/kg, clonal expansion of both CD4+ and CD8+ blood T cells was observed from baseline to week 6.

For sequencing of the TCRbeta CDR3 region, genomic DNA was extracted from the sorted cells. TCRbeta CDR3 regions were sequenced using the immunoSEQ Assay. As stored in TCRdb, this immuneACCESS dataset retains in-frame rearrangements with V and J assigned. A fraction of the clones does not appear; measured against another copy, unresolved V genes explain less than half of the discrepancy, and the remainder lacks a known reason. The sample table contains fewer than 20,000 clones; only one count was recorded for approximately 78% of them. The ten largest account for roughly 15% of the sample. The sequence was collected from an adult with an advanced solid tumor such as melanoma, head and neck, liver or kidney cancer. The chain was built from TRBV6-1 and TRBJ2-3; matching of 7 bases hints at TRBD2 as the D gene. Sequences were derived from CD4+ or CD8+ T cells sorted from blood, sampled in a trial of the OX40 agonist ivuxolimab. The bases read TGTGCCTGCCCAAAGGGGGGGGCAGATACGCAGTATTTT. The resulting protein is CACPKGGADTQYF.